This T cell receptor (beta chain) was found in a study of T-cell reconstitution after alpha-beta-depleted transplantation in children. This clonotype occurred many times. Its target is not known. The ends lost 0 bases at V and 8 bases at J; junction bases unmatched: 3. Germline V gene data show CDR1 as DFQATT and CDR2 as SNEGSKA (reference sequence). The CDR3 loop spans 13 amino acids. Preparing the TCRbeta library involved the use of unique molecular identifiers. One entry per CDR3 protein results from TCRdb running MiXCR on the PCR reads. Among around 250,000 distinct CDR3 sequences listed, about 25% were seen once. Study-wide points: Expanded graft clones numbering several hundred reportedly gave rise to alpha-beta T cells about two months after transplant. High day-60 TCRbeta diversity in some patients came from surviving recipient T cells and thymic progenitors.

The clonotype originates from a girl aged 2 to 9 with Fanconi anemia, due to receive a stem cell transplant. This specimen was PBMCs, taken before TCRalphabeta/CD19-depleted stem cell transplant. The V call is TRBV20-1, the J call TRBJ2-2; 7 nucleotides agree with TRBD2. CDR3 region: CSARDGGGGELFF. CDR3 nucleotides: TGCAGTGCTAGAGATGGGGGGGGTGGGGAGCTGTTTTTT.